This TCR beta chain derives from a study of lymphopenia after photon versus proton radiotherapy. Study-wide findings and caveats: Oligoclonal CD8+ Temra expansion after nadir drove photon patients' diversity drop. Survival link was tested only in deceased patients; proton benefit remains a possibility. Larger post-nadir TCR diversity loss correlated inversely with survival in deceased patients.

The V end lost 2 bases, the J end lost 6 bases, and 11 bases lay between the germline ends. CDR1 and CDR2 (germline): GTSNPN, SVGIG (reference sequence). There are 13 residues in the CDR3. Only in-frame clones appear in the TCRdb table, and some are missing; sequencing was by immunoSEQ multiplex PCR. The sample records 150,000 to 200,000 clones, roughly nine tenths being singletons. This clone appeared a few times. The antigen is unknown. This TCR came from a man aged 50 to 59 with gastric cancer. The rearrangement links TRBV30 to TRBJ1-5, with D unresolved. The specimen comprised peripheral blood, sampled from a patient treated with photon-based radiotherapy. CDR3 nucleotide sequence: TGTGCCTGGAGTCTACAGAGAAGTCAGCCCCAGCATTTT. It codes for CAWSLQRSQPQHF.